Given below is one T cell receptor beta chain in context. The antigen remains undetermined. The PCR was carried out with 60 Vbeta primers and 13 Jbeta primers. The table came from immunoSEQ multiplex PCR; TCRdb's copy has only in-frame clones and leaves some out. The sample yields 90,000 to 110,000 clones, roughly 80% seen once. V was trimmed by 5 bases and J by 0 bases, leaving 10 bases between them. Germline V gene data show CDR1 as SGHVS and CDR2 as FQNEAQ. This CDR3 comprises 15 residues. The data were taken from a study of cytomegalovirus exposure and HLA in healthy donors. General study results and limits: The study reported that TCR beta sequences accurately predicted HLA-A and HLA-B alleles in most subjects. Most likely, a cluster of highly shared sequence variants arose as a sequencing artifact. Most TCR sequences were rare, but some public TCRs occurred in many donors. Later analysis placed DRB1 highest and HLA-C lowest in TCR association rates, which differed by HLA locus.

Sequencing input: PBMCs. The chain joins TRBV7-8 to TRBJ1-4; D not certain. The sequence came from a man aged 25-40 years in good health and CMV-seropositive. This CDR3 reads CASSPSPATNEKLFF. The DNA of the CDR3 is TGTGCCAGCAGCCCCTCACCAGCAACTAATGAAAAACTGTTTTTT.